Following are 10 T cell receptor beta chains from one sample sequenced in a study of blood T cell repertoires in COVID-19. Sequencing was performed with immunoSEQ multiplex PCR; in TCRdb, only in-frame clones are kept and a portion is missing. The sample yields some 100,000 clones, more than 85% seen once. The sample taken for sequencing was peripheral blood. The receptors shown here come from a man between 60 and 75 years old with acute or convalescent COVID-19.

The chain combines TRBV2 with TRBJ2-1, with 7 bases fitting TRBD1. Germline-derived CDR1 and CDR2 are SNHLY and FYNNEI. Trimming removed 5 bases from V and 0 bases from J; junction bases left unmatched: 4. The CDR3 sequence is 15 residues long. CDR3 sequence reads: CASSRTGSSYNEQFF. The CDR3 nucleotides read TGTGCCAGCAGTCGGACAGGTTCCTCCTACAATGAGCAGTTCTTC.

This chain uses TRBV4-1 with TRBJ1-2; D is unresolved. CDR3 length: 14 residues. With 4 bases removed from V and 8 bases from J, the gap between germline ends came to 17 bases. Germline CDR1 MGHRA, CDR2 YSYEKL. This chain's CDR3 is CASSPIDERSGYTF. In DNA, the CDR3 is TGCGCCAGCAGCCCCATAGACGAGCGGTCGGGCTACACCTTC.

CDR3 sequence: CASSQGLAVTDTQYF. For the CDR3, the DNA is TGTGCCAGCAGCCAGGGACTAGCGGTCACAGATACGCAGTATTTT. The J gene is TRBJ2-3, the V gene TRBV7-9; 11 bases map to TRBD2. Germline V lookup: CDR1 SEHNR, CDR2 FQNEAQ (reference sequence). Unmatched junction bases numbered 3, after V lost 5 bases and J lost 2 bases. The CDR3 totals 15 residues.

This clone appeared a few times. The gene calls are TRBV5-4 and TRBJ2-1, with TRBD2 matching 8 bases. This CDR3 has 14 residues. V lost 3 bases to trimming and J lost 8 bases; unmatched junction nucleotides: 7. The germline gives CDR1 SGHNT, CDR2 YYREEE (reference sequence). CDR3 sequence: CASSSLAGGHEQFF. CDR3 nucleotides: TGTGCCAGCAGCTCGCTAGCGGGCGGGCATGAGCAGTTCTTC.

J is TRBJ2-1 and V is TRBV10-1; TRBD2 matches at 10 bases. The length of the CDR3 is 13 residues. The junction had 5 bases not matched to a gene; V was cut back by 6 bases and J by 9 bases. The germline gives CDR1 WNHNN, CDR2 SYGVQD (reference sequence). In DNA, the CDR3 is TGCGCCAGCAGCAGCGGGAGGGGGGGTGAGCAGTTCTTC. The encoded protein is CASSSGRGGEQFF.

The sample holds one count of this clone. This chain joins TRBV27 and TRBJ1-6; TRBD1 is a possible D gene (5 bases). Germline CDR1 is MNHEY and CDR2 is SMNVEV (reference sequence). This CDR3 comprises 16 residues. V was cut by 4 bases and J by 7 bases, with 17 bases left in between. CDR3 nucleotides: TGTGCCAGCAGTTCCCCCGGCCGACAGCGAAATTCACCCCTCCACTTT. Translating gives CASSSPGRQRNSPLHF.

This chain links TRBV5-1 with TRBJ1-1; D may be TRBD1 (5 bases). V dropped 0 bases and J dropped 0 bases, with 9 bases sitting between them. Per germline, CDR1 SGHRS and CDR2 YFSETQ. The CDR3 has 15 residues. CDR3 bases: TGCGCCAGCAGCTTGGACGGGGGACTGAACACTGAAGCTTTCTTT. Protein: CASSLDGGLNTEAFF.

The chain has TRBV5-1 and TRBJ2-2; maybe TRBD1 (6 bases). The CDR3 is 14 amino acids. Germline-derived CDR1 and CDR2 are SGHRS and YFSETQ. The V and J ends lost 2 bases and 2 bases respectively, with 7 bases between them. The CDR3 protein is CASSLQGNTGELFF. CDR3 coding DNA: TGCGCCAGCAGCTTACAGGGAAACACCGGGGAGCTGTTTTTT. Full variable domain (missing parts from reference TRBV5-1 and TRBJ2-2): KAGVTQTPRYLIKTRGQQVTLSCSPISGHRSVSWYQQTPGQGLQFLFEYFSETQRNKGNFPGRFSGRQFSNSRSEMNVSTLELGDSALYLCASSLQGNTGELFFGEGSRLTVL.

This clone was observed once. The genes are TRBV7-8 and TRBJ1-2; no firm D call. The germline gives CDR1 SGHVS, CDR2 FQNEAQ. The CDR3 covers 12 residues. Trimming took off 2 bases at V and 6 bases at J, with 7 bases between the two ends. The CDR3 sequence is CASSLRRDGYTF. The CDR3 nucleotides are TGTGCCAGCAGCTTAAGGAGAGATGGCTACACCTTC.

The gene calls are TRBV5-4 and TRBJ2-1; 15 nucleotides agree with TRBD2. Germline V gene data show CDR1 as SGHNT and CDR2 as YYREEE (reference sequence). The CDR3 has 17 residues. V lost 5 bases, J lost 3 bases, and 6 bases stayed unmatched. The CDR3 sequence: CASRRTSGRAVYNEQFF. CDR3 in DNA: TGTGCCAGCAGAAGGACTAGCGGGAGGGCGGTCTACAATGAGCAGTTCTTC.